This entry is about one T cell receptor beta chain. The V gene end was trimmed by 9 bases and the J gene end by 8 bases; junction bases not matched to a gene: 14. This CDR3 contains 15 residues. The germline gives CDR1 LNHDA, CDR2 SQIVND (reference sequence). Clones were sequenced by immunoSEQ multiplex PCR, and TCRdb holds only the in-frame ones, with some missing. The data show about 61,000 clones, with roughly 88% seen just once and less than 20% held by the top ten. The data were obtained in a study of blood T cell repertoires in COVID-19. As for the study in general: Specimens from acute and convalescent COVID-19 originated in the United States, Italy and Spain. Sample material is recorded as cDNA or gDNA derived from T cells, B-cell-depleted T cells, or PBMCs.

The clonotype comes from a woman older than 75 with active COVID-19. The chain recombines TRBV19 with TRBJ2-1; 9 bases fit TRBD2. Sequenced input: peripheral blood. The CDR3 region has the DNA TGTGCCAGCCTCCCCCGGCGGGGGGGCCAGGATGAGCAGTTCTTC. Residues: CASLPRRGGQDEQFF.